In this sample, the clone carrying this TCR beta chain turned up a few times. The table came from immunoSEQ multiplex PCR; TCRdb's copy has only in-frame clones and leaves some out. The sample contains over 200,000 clones, 86% of which appear only once. The data stem from a study of blood T cell repertoires in COVID-19. The sequence was obtained from a man aged 30-40 years who had recovered from COVID-19. Sequencing input: peripheral blood.

Written as DNA, the CDR3 is TGCGCCAGCAGACAGGGGGTGAGGAGGAATCAGCCCCAGCATTTT. It translates to CASRQGVRRNQPQHF. The gene calls are TRBV5-1 and TRBJ1-5, with 8 bases lining up with TRBD1. V lost 5 bases and J lost 4; bases outside the gene matches: 8. Germline V gene lookup returns CDR1 SGHRS and CDR2 YFSETQ. This CDR3 has 15 residues. The whole variable domain, remainder taken from reference TRBV5-1 and TRBJ1-5, is KAGVTQTPRYLIKTRGQQVTLSCSPISGHRSVSWYQQTPGQGLQFLFEYFSETQRNKGNFPGRFSGRQFSNSRSEMNVSTLELGDSALYLCASRQGVRRNQPQHFGDGTRLSIL.